This T cell receptor (beta chain) was recorded in a study of cytomegalovirus exposure and HLA in healthy donors. This CDR3 region has 15 residues. The germline CDR1 and CDR2 sequences are MNHEY and SMNVEV (reference sequence). V was pared by 6 bases and J by 5 bases, with 11 bases of the junction left unmatched. Amplification used 60 Vbeta primers and 13 Jbeta primers. TCRdb's table, derived via immunoSEQ multiplex PCR, lists solely in-frame clones and lacks some. The data contain fewer than 150,000 clones, 77% of them singletons. The sequence derives from a human donor in good health. Sequencing was carried out using PBMCs. The chain links TRBV27 to TRBJ2-5, with TRBD2 matching 8 bases. The CDR3 reads CASSTPGGDGETQYF. DNA for the CDR3: TGTGCCAGCAGCACACCGGGGGGGGACGGGGAGACCCAGTACTTC.